This T cell receptor beta chain was observed in a study of T cell repertoires in cytomegalovirus infection. One entry per CDR3 protein results from TCRdb running MiXCR on the reads. The sample holds hundreds of thousands of distinct CDR3 sequences, about a sixth seen once. In this sample, this clonotype turned up a few times. CDR3 length equals 12 residues. Germline V lookup: CDR1 MNHNY, CDR2 SVGAGI (reference sequence). V gave up 4 bases and J gave up 9 bases, with 7 bases separating them. The sequence came from a human donor in good health (CMV status not recorded). Some clones in this sample may be carry-over from other donors' samples. The V call is TRBV6-6, the J call TRBJ1-6, with D unclear. Sequenced material: PBMCs. The CDR3 region is CASSSQLSPLHF. DNA for the CDR3: TGTGCCAGCAGTTCACAGCTTTCACCCCTCCACTTT.